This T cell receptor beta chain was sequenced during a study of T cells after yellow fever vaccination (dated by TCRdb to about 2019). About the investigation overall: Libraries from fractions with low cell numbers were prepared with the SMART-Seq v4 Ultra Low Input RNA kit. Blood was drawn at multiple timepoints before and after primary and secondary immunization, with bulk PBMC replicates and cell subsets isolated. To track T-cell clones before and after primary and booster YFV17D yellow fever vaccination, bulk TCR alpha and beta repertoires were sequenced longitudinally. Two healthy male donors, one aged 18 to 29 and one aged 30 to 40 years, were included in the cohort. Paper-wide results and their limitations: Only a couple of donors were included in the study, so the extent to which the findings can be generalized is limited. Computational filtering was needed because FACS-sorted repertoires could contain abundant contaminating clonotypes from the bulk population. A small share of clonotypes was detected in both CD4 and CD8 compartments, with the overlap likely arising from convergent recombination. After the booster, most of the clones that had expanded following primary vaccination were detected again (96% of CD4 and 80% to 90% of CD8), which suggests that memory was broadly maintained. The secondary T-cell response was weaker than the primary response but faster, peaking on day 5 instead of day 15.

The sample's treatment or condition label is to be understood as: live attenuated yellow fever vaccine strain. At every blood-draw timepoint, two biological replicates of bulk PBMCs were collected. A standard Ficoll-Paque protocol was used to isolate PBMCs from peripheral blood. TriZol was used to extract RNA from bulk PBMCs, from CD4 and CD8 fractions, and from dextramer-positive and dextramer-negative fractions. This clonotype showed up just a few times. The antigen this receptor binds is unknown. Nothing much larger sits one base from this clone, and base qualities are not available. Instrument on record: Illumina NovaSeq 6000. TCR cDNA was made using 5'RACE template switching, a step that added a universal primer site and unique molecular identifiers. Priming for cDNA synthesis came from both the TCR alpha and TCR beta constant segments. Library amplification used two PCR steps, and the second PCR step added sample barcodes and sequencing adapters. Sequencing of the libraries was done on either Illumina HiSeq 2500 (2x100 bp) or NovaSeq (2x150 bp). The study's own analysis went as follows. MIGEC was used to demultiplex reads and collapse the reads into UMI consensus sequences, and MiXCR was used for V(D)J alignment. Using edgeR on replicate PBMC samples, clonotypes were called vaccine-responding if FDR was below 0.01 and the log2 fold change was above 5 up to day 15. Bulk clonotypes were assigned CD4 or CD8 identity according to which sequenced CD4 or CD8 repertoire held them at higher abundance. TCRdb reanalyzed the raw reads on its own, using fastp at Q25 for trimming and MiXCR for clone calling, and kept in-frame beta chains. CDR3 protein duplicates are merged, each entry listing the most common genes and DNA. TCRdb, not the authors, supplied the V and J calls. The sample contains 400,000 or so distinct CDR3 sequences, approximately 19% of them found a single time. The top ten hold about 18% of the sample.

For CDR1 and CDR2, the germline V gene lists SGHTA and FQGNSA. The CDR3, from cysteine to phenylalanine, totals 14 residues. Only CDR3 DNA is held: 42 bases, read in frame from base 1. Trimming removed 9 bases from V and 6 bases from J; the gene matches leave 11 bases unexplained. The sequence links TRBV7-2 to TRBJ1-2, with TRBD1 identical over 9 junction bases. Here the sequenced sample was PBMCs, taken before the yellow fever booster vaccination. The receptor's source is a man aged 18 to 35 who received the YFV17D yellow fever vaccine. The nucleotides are TGTGCCAGTATCACCGACAGGGGGACAAATGGCTACACCTTC. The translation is CASITDRGTNGYTF.